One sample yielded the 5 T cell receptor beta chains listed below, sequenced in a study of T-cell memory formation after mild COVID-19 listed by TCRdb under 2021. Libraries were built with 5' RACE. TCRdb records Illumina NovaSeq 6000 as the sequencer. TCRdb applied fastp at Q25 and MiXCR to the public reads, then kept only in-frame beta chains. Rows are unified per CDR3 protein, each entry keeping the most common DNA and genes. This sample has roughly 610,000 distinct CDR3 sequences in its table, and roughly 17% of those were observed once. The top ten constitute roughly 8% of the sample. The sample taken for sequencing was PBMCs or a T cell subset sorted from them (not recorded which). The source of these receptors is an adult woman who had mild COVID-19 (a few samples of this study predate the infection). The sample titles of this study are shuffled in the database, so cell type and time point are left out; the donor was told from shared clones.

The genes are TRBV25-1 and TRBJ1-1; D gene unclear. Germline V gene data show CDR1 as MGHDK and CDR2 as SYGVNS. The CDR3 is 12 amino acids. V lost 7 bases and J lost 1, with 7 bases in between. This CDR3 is CASMEGNTEAFF. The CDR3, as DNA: TGTGCCAGCATGGAGGGGAACACTGAAGCTTTCTTT.

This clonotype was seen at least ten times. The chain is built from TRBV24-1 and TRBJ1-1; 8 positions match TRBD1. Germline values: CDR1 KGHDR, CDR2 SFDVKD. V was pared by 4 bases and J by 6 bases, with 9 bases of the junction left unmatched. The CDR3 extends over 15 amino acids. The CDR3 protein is CATSDPAGGRAEAFF. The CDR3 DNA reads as TGTGCCACCAGTGACCCCGCAGGGGGCAGGGCTGAAGCTTTCTTT.

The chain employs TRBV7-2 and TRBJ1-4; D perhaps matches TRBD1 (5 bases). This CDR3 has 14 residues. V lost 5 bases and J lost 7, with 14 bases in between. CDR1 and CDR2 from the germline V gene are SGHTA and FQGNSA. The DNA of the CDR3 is TGTGCCAGCAGCCTAGACCAGGGAGGTGAAAAACTGTTTTTT. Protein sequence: CASSLDQGGEKLFF.

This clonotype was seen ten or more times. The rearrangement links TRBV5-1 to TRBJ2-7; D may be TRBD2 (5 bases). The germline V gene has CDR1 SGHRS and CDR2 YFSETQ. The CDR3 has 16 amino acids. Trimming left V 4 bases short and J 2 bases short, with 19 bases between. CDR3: CASSVTPGGSTYEQYF. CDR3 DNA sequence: TGCGCCAGCAGCGTAACCCCAGGAGGATCTACCTACGAGCAGTACTTC.

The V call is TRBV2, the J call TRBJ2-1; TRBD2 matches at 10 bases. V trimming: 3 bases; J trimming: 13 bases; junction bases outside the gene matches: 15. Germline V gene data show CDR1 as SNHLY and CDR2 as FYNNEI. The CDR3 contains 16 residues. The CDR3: CASSDSASGRIVLQFF. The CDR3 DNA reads TGTGCCAGCAGTGATTCGGCTAGCGGGAGAATAGTTCTTCAGTTCTTC.